The text below deals with one T cell receptor beta chain. Its antigen is currently unknown. The record originates from a study of cytomegalovirus exposure and HLA in healthy donors. Whole-study findings and limits: Donors were assumed by presence/absence analyses to have roughly uniform sequencing depth. Certain indistinguishable V segments, among them TRBV6-2 and TRBV6-3, were excluded.

This CDR3 spans 13 amino acids. V was pared by 5 bases and J by 7 bases, with 6 bases of the junction left unmatched. Germline CDR1 MDHEN, CDR2 SYDVKM. Primers included in the PCR were 60 Vbeta and 13 Jbeta primers. Repertoires were generated with immunoSEQ multiplex PCR, while TCRdb's copy carries only in-frame clones and drops some. The sample has under 200,000 clones; less than 80% are singletons. Input material: PBMCs. The chain has TRBV28 and TRBJ1-2, with 8 bases matching TRBD1. This sequence originates from a man between 40 and 49 years old in good health and CMV-seronegative. The CDR3 DNA reads TGTGCCAGCAGTGAACGGACAGGGTTTGGCTACACCTTC. Translated: CASSERTGFGYTF.